These 19 T cell receptor beta chains were all obtained from the same sample, sequenced in a study of identical twins. TCRdb fed the 5' RACE reads into MiXCR, producing one record per CDR3 protein. The table lists around 1.7 million distinct CDR3 sequences, around a third of them singletons. Sample: cord blood. The source of these receptors is a newborn girl in good health.

This clonotype was picked up a small number of times. The rearrangement joins TRBV11-1 to TRBJ2-2; D remains unclear. The length of the CDR3 is 17 residues. Between the trimmed V and J ends, which lost 1 base and 0 bases, there was a span of 12 bases. Looked up from germline, CDR1 is SGHAT and CDR2 is FQDESV (reference sequence). The CDR3 here is CASSLEGPISNTGELFF. As DNA, the CDR3 is TGTGCCAGCAGCTTAGAGGGCCCTATATCGAACACCGGGGAGCTGTTTTTT.

Turning to this clonotype: One end of the junction is discordant with germline, which a read error may explain. The chain is built from TRBV7-2 and TRBJ2-1; 7 positions match TRBD1. Germline CDR1 and CDR2: SGHTA and FQGNSA. This CDR3 region has 15 residues. The CDR3 loop reads CASILKGGAYNEQFF. In DNA form, the CDR3 reads TGTGCCAGCATCTTAAAAGGGGGCGCCTACAATGAGCAGTTCTTC.

The rearrangement joins TRBV11-2 to TRBJ2-1; no clear D gene. The end of the DNA aligns better with TRBJ2-7, so the J call may be wrong. The CDR3 has 14 residues. Germline CDR1 reads SGHAT; CDR2 reads FQNNGV. The CDR3 loop reads CASSLRVVYYEQYF. The DNA of the CDR3 is TGTGCCAGCAGCCTTCGAGTGGTCTACTACGAGCAGTACTTC.

The chain links TRBV5-6 to TRBJ2-7; the D call may be TRBD1 or TRBD2 (5 bases each). The CDR3 spans 15 residues. Germline V gene sequence: CDR1 SGHDT, CDR2 YYEEEE. Deletions cut 3 bases from V and 3 bases from J, with 16 bases between. CDR3 amino acids: CASSWIPGPSYEQYF. The CDR3 region has the DNA TGTGCCAGCAGCTGGATCCCGGGGCCTAGCTACGAGCAGTACTTC.

This clonotype was seen only a few times. J is TRBJ2-7 and V is TRBV4-1; no reliable D call. CDR1 and CDR2 from the germline V gene are MGHRA and YSYEKL. The CDR3 is 16 residues long. V gave up 1 base and J gave up 0 bases, with 13 bases separating them. The CDR3 reads CASSQGSYGDSYEQYF. The CDR3 nucleotides are TGCGCCAGCAGCCAAGGCTCTTATGGCGACTCCTACGAGCAGTACTTC.

V is TRBV24-1 and J is TRBJ2-1; 8 bases agree with TRBD2. The CDR3 runs 16 residues. Germline CDR1 reads KGHDR; CDR2 reads SFDVKD. Trimming took 5 bases from V and 5 from J; bases not matched to a gene: 10. In DNA, the CDR3 is TGTGCCACCAGTGTCTCCACTAGCGGAACTAACAATGAGCAGTTCTTC. It specifies CATSVSTSGTNNEQFF.

This clonotype was picked up a small number of times. The V and J genes are TRBV20-1 and TRBJ2-3; tentative D call: TRBD2 (5 bases). CDR1 is DFQATT and CDR2 is SNEGSKA in the germline V gene (reference sequence). With 1 base removed from V and 1 base from J, the gap between germline ends came to 18 bases. This CDR3 region has 17 residues. The CDR3 DNA reads TGCAGTGCTAGAGGGTCAGAGCGGTCCGTACGCACAGATACGCAGTATTTT. It codes for CSARGSERSVRTDTQYF.

J is TRBJ2-5 and V is TRBV20-1; 11 bases line up with TRBD2. The CDR3 consists of 18 residues. J lost 2 bases, V lost 7 bases, and 18 bases had no gene match. Germline lookup yields CDR1 DFQATT and CDR2 SNEGSKA (reference sequence). In DNA, the CDR3 is TGCAGTGTGAGGCCTAGCGGGAGGAGGTTTCAGGGACAAGAGACCCAGTACTTC. Translating gives CSVRPSGRRFQGQETQYF.

The chain carries TRBV6-4 and TRBJ2-6; 7 nucleotides match TRBD1. The V gene's germline CDR1 is MRHNA and CDR2 SNTAGT. There are 18 residues in the CDR3. The junction had 13 bases not matched to a gene; V was cut back by 8 bases and J by 0 bases. The CDR3 nucleotides are TGTGCCAGCCGGTCGCTTACGACAGGGACCTCTGGGGCCAACGTCCTGACTTTC. This codes for CASRSLTTGTSGANVLTF.

The sample holds a few counts of this clonotype. This sequence joins TRBV20-1 and TRBJ2-5; 8 nucleotides agree with TRBD2. Germline values: CDR1 DFQATT, CDR2 SNEGSKA (reference sequence). V lost 6 bases, J lost 11 bases, and 20 bases stayed unmatched. The CDR3 spans 15 residues. CDR3 coding DNA: TGCAGTGCCCCCACGGGCGGGGGGTTTCACAATGAGCAGTACTTC. This gives the protein CSAPTGGGFHNEQYF.

Remarks on this clonotype: At one end the junction does not follow the germline gene, possibly because of a read error. The chain uses TRBV7-9 and TRBJ2-7; either TRBD1 or TRBD2 may fit D (7 bases each). This CDR3 contains 14 residues. CDR1 and CDR2 from the germline V gene are SEHNR and FQNEAQ (reference sequence). The DNA of the CDR3 is TGTGCCAGCAGCTCTGGACTAGGGGGCTACGAGCGGTACTTC. Its protein product is CASSSGLGGYERYF.

This clonotype was detected a few times. This chain connects TRBV5-6 to TRBJ2-5, with D perhaps TRBD2 (6 bases). V gave up 2 bases and J gave up 1 base, with 9 bases separating them. CDR3 length: 14 residues. The germline V gene has CDR1 SGHDT and CDR2 YYEEEE. This CDR3 is CASSFLTSQETQYF. CDR3 DNA: TGTGCCAGCAGCTTTTTGACTAGCCAAGAGACCCAGTACTTC. The variable domain in full, completed from reference TRBV5-6 and TRBJ2-5, reads DAGVTQSPTHLIKTRGQQVTLRCSPKSGHDTVSWYQQALGQGPQFIFQYYEEEERQRGNFPDRFSGHQFPNYSSELNVNALLLGDSALYLCASSFLTSQETQYFGPGTRLLVL.

V is TRBV10-3 and J is TRBJ1-5, with D perhaps matching TRBD1 (5 bases). Germline CDR1 ENHRY, CDR2 SYGVKD. This CDR3 comprises 13 residues. The germline V and J ends were trimmed by 6 bases and 5 bases, with 11 bases remaining between them. The chain's CDR3 is CAIREGLYQPQHF. CDR3 DNA: TGTGCCATCAGAGAGGGGCTGTATCAGCCCCAGCATTTT.

The chain joins TRBV29-1 to TRBJ2-4; the D is unclear. The J call may be in error: the DNA end matches TRBJ2-7 better. Germline V gene lookup returns CDR1 SQVTM and CDR2 ANQGSEA. CDR3 length: 12 residues. The CDR3 protein is CSGMTRTYEQYF. CDR3 DNA: TGCAGCGGTATGACACGGACCTACGAGCAGTACTTC.

This clonotype was detected ten times or more. The chain joins TRBV7-2 to TRBJ2-4; 7 bases fit TRBD2. V lost 2 bases and J lost 0; bases outside the gene matches: 7. Germline V gene data show CDR1 as SGHTA and CDR2 as FQGNSA. The CDR3 is 17 amino acids. This chain's CDR3 is CASSLFREAVAKNIQYF. Written as DNA, the CDR3 is TGTGCCAGCAGCTTATTTCGGGAGGCGGTAGCCAAAAACATTCAGTACTTC.

This chain connects TRBV14 to TRBJ2-1; D may be TRBD2 (5 bases). Trimming cost V 4 bases and J 8 bases, with 15 bases left between them. Looked up from germline, CDR1 is SGHDN and CDR2 is FVKESK. This CDR3 is built from 14 residues. CDR3 in amino acids: CASSRENGNDEQFF. The CDR3 DNA reads TGTGCCAGCAGCCGAGAGAACGGGAACGATGAGCAGTTCTTC.

The chain couples TRBV6-5 to TRBJ2-4, with D perhaps matching TRBD1 or TRBD2 (5 bases each). The CDR3 totals 16 residues. CDR1 MNHEY and CDR2 SVGAGI come from the germline V gene. Trimming took off 6 bases at V and 0 bases at J, with 15 bases between the two ends. CDR3 DNA: TGTGCCAGCAGCGCCGGGACCGGTCTAGCCAAAAACATTCAGTACTTC. Its protein product is CASSAGTGLAKNIQYF.

A few counts support this clonotype. The genes are TRBV2 and TRBJ2-7; D may be TRBD2 (6 bases). Germline lookup yields CDR1 SNHLY and CDR2 FYNNEI. V lost 6 bases, J lost 0 bases, and 15 bases lay in between. The CDR3 is made up of 15 amino acids. CDR3 in amino acids: CASSYRDSSSYEQYF. For the CDR3, the DNA is TGTGCCAGCAGCTACCGGGACTCCAGCTCCTACGAGCAGTACTTC.

V is TRBV5-1 and J is TRBJ1-1; 10 bases align to TRBD1. This CDR3 region has 14 residues. The V segment lost 1 base and the J segment 7 bases; nucleotides outside the gene matches: 4. Per the germline V gene, CDR1 is SGHRS and CDR2 is YFSETQ. The CDR3 DNA sequence: TGCGCCAGCAGCTTGATTAGGACAGGGGGTGAAGCTTTCTTT. Its protein product is CASSLIRTGGEAFF.